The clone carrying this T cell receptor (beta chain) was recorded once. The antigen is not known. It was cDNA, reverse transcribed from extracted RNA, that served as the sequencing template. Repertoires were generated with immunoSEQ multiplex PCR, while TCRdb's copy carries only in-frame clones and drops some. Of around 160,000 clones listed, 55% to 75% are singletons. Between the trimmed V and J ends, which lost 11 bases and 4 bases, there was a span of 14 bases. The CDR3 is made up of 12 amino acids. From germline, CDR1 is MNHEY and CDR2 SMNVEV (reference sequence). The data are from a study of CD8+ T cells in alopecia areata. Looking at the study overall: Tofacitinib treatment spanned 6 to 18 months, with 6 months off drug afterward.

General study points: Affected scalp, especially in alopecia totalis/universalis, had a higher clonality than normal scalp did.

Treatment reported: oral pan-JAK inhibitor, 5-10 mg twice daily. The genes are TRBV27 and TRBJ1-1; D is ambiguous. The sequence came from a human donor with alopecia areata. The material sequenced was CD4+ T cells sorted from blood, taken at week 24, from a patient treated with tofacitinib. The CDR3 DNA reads TGTGCCGCTGGAGGTTTAGGCACTGAAGCTTTCTTT. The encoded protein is CAAGGLGTEAFF.